This TCR beta chain was found in a study of blood T cell repertoires in COVID-19. Overall study: Nucleic acid was either cDNA or gDNA, and it came from T cells, B-cell-depleted T cells, or PBMCs.

In the original processing: Estimation of nucleated cell counts relied on the amplification of reference gene primers. Repertoires were generated with immunoSEQ multiplex PCR, while TCRdb's copy carries only in-frame clones and drops some. Clone size and V and J calls were adopted from that table, with D and trimming inferred from the DNA. The sample consists of about 130,000 clones, roughly 87% of them appearing once. This clone was recorded at least ten times. In assigning cohorts, the study relied on participant-reported clinical history. Two consecutive negative NP/OP PCR tests, clearance, or resolved symptoms defined Cohort 3 recovery. The CDR3 has 13 amino acids. The V end lost 5 bases, the J end lost 1 base, and 8 bases lay between the germline ends. Looked up from germline, CDR1 is SNHLY and CDR2 is FYNNEI.

The source material was PBMCs or T cells enriched from blood (not recorded which). This clonotype originated in a man aged 30 to 39 who had recovered from COVID-19. The V gene is TRBV2, the J gene TRBJ1-1, with a possible D match to TRBD1 (6 bases). CDR3 nucleotides: TGTGCCAGCAGTCAGGGGCCGAACACTGAAGCTTTCTTT. It is translated as CASSQGPNTEAFF. Full variable domain (remainder filled in from reference TRBV2 and TRBJ1-1): EPEVTQTPSHQVTQMGQEVILRCVPISNHLYFYWYRQILGQKVEFLVSFYNNEISEKSEIFDDQFSVERPDGSNFTLKIRSTKLEDSAMYFCASSQGPNTEAFFGQGTRLTVV.